The entry below describes one T cell receptor beta chain. Its antigen is still unknown. Time point specified: cycle 4 day 1 (C4D1), after about 6 weeks of nivolumab. Each patient's relapse followed autologous stem cell transplantation, and brentuximab vedotin exposure varied. The CD8+ T cells came from thawed PBMCs through magnetic negative selection. Complete response, partial response or progressive disease made up the best responses. V dropped 3 bases and J dropped 8 bases, with 7 bases sitting between them. The CDR3 contains 12 residues. The germline gives CDR1 MDHEN, CDR2 SYDVKM. Repertoires were generated with immunoSEQ multiplex PCR, while TCRdb's copy carries only in-frame clones and drops some. The sample consists of about 15,000 clones, around nine tenths of them appearing once. The data are from a study of PD-1 blockade in classical Hodgkin lymphoma. Regarding the study as a whole: Baseline diversity in complete responders resembled that of newly diagnosed patients. At C4D1, TCR diversity had climbed significantly for CD4+ cells, though not for CD8+ cells. In newly diagnosed patients, baseline TCR diversity was reportedly below that of healthy donors.

The chain recombines TRBV28 with TRBJ1-4, with D hard to call. The specimen comprised CD8+ T cells from blood, sampled before the fourth cycle of nivolumab. The sequence was collected from a human donor with classical Hodgkin lymphoma. The chain's CDR3 is CASSFRLEKLFF. In nucleotides, the CDR3 is TGTGCCAGCAGTTTTCGTTTAGAAAAACTGTTTTTT.